These 14 T cell receptor beta chains share one sample of origin, sequenced in a study of T cell responses to AZD1222 COVID-19 vaccine. The repertoire was sequenced with immunoSEQ multiplex PCR; TCRdb's copy has only in-frame clones and lacks some. In the table there are 95,000 to 100,000 clones, about 82% of which are singletons. The sample in question was peripheral blood, obtained on day 0 of AZD1222 vaccination. Receptor source: an adult in good health.

The V gene is TRBV28, the J gene TRBJ1-6, with 9 positions matching TRBD1. CDR1 and CDR2 from the germline V gene are MDHEN and SYDVKM. There are 15 residues in the CDR3. With 10 bases clipped from V and 6 bases from J, the junction kept 10 bases outside the gene matches. CDR3 sequence reads: CAIRTGTGRNSPLHF. The CDR3 DNA follows: TGTGCCATCAGAACCGGGACAGGGCGTAATTCACCCCTCCACTTT.

In this sample, this clone turned up a few times. The chain recombines TRBV7-2 with TRBJ1-2; the D gene is possibly TRBD1 (6 bases). Per the germline V gene, CDR1 is SGHTA and CDR2 is FQGNSA. This CDR3 is 17 amino acids long. V was pared by 6 bases and J by 1 base, with 21 bases between. The CDR3 here is CASRRVEGGDLNYGYTF. CDR3 DNA sequence: TGTGCCAGCAGGCGGGTGGAGGGGGGGGATCTTAACTATGGCTACACCTTC.

This clone has just a few counts. This sequence joins TRBV19 and TRBJ1-6, with 8 bases identical to TRBD1. The CDR3 covers 15 residues. Germline assignment: CDR1 LNHDA and CDR2 SQIVND (reference sequence). Trimming cost V 6 bases and J 7 bases; bases outside gene matches: 8. CDR3 in DNA: TGTGCCAGTAGAACGACAGGGGACCGGAATTCACCCCTCCACTTT. This codes for CASRTTGDRNSPLHF.

This chain joins TRBV28 and TRBJ1-5; 9 bases are shared with TRBD1. The germline gives CDR1 MDHEN, CDR2 SYDVKM. The trim removed 3 bases at V and 4 bases at J, leaving 13 bases unmatched. CDR3 length: 18 amino acids. The CDR3 reads CASSLQQGAPERNQPQHF. The CDR3 DNA follows: TGTGCCAGCAGTTTGCAACAGGGGGCGCCTGAAAGGAATCAGCCCCAGCATTTT.

This chain uses TRBV6-2 or TRBV6-3 with TRBJ2-2; D is perhaps TRBD1 (6 bases). Deletions cut 4 bases from V and 8 bases from J, with 17 bases between. The CDR3 is made up of 15 amino acids. Germline V gene data show CDR1 as MNHEY and CDR2 as SVGEGT. CDR3 sequence: CASSSRGQRAGELFF. In nucleotides, the CDR3 is TGTGCCAGCAGTTCTAGAGGACAGCGTGCTGGGGAGCTGTTTTTT.

J is TRBJ1-1 and V is TRBV2; no clear D gene. Germline-derived CDR1 and CDR2 are SNHLY and FYNNEI. The CDR3 is 14 amino acids. Trimming removed 7 bases from V and 1 base from J, with 13 bases in between. CDR3 loop: CASMKLLRNTEAFF. The CDR3 nucleotides read TGTGCCAGCATGAAACTTCTGAGGAACACTGAAGCTTTCTTT.

This clone was seen once. J is TRBJ2-2 and V is TRBV29-1, with D perhaps matching TRBD1 (5 bases). From germline, CDR1 is SQVTM and CDR2 ANQGSEA. The CDR3 loop spans 14 amino acids. Between the trimmed V and J ends, which lost 4 bases and 1 base, there was a span of 10 bases. The CDR3 region is CSVGRGQNTGELFF. CDR3 DNA sequence: TGCAGCGTTGGACGAGGACAGAACACCGGGGAGCTGTTTTTT.

The chain recombines TRBV6-2 or TRBV6-3 with TRBJ1-6; D remains ambiguous. There are 16 residues in the CDR3. CDR1 MNHEY and CDR2 SVGEGT come from the germline V gene. The germline V and J ends were trimmed by 2 bases and 0 bases, with 8 bases remaining between them. CDR3 in DNA: TGTGCCAGCAGTTACGTGGGGAACTCCTATAATTCACCCCTCCACTTT. It specifies CASSYVGNSYNSPLHF.

The genes are TRBV19 and TRBJ1-2, with D unclear. Germline CDR1 and CDR2: LNHDA and SQIVND (reference sequence). Trimming pared 0 bases from V and 1 base from J, leaving 9 bases between. CDR3 length: 15 amino acids. Written as DNA, the CDR3 is TGTGCCAGTAGTATAGAAGTCCAGAGTAACTATGGCTACACCTTC. Translated, it gives CASSIEVQSNYGYTF.

The gene calls are TRBV7-3 and TRBJ2-7; D unclear. CDR1 is SGHTA and CDR2 is FQGTGA in the germline V gene. The ends were cut back, 5 bases at V and 1 base at J, with 15 bases in the middle. The CDR3 runs 15 residues. In DNA form, the CDR3 reads TGTGCCAGCAGCCCAAGGGCAGGCACATCCTACGAGCAGTACTTC. Protein sequence: CASSPRAGTSYEQYF.

The chain employs TRBV28 and TRBJ2-3; 12 positions agree with TRBD2. V gave up 6 bases and J gave up 4 bases; unmatched junction bases: 2. CDR3 size: 14 residues. Germline V gives CDR1 MDHEN, CDR2 SYDVKM. The CDR3 here is CASRGLAGPDTQYF. The CDR3 bases are TGTGCCAGCAGAGGACTAGCGGGACCAGATACGCAGTATTTT.

The rearrangement joins TRBV5-4 to TRBJ2-3, with 8 bases identical to TRBD1. CDR3 length equals 14 residues. The germline V gene has CDR1 SGHNT and CDR2 YYREEE (reference sequence). The trim removed 3 bases at V and 3 bases at J, leaving 3 bases unmatched. The CDR3 DNA reads TGTGCCAGCAGCTATCGGACAGGGACAGATACGCAGTATTTT. Translating it yields CASSYRTGTDTQYF.

This clone was recorded a few times. This chain uses TRBV3-1 (or the pseudogene TRBV3-2) with TRBJ2-1; D remains unclear. Between the trimmed V and J ends, which lost 0 bases and 0 bases, there was a span of 6 bases. Per germline, CDR1 LGHDT and CDR2 YNNKEL (reference sequence). This CDR3 is 15 amino acids long. The CDR3 loop reads CASSQDTSSYNEQFF. For the CDR3, the DNA is TGTGCCAGCAGCCAAGATACCAGCTCCTACAATGAGCAGTTCTTC.

The rearrangement uses TRBV4-3 and TRBJ1-2; a possible D gene is TRBD1 (5 bases). Trimming cost V 8 bases and J 7 bases, with 17 bases left between them. CDR1 LGHNA and CDR2 YSLEER come from the germline V gene. The CDR3 is made up of 13 amino acids. The CDR3: CASSRAGAAGYTF. CDR3 DNA: TGCGCCAGCTCGAGAGCCGGGGCCGCTGGCTACACCTTC.